What follows describes a single TCR beta chain. Antigen unknown. The sample comes from a study of radiation and T cells in renal cell carcinoma. Study-level information: Nephrectomy followed 15 Gy stereotactic body radiation by 4 weeks. Study-level results: In blood, top tumor clones expanded by 2 weeks, shrinking by 4.

CDR1 and CDR2 from the germline V gene are PRHDT and FYEKMQ (reference sequence). Trimming stripped 1 base from V and 5 bases from J, with 14 bases between. The CDR3 extends over 15 amino acids. Time point defined: baseline pretreatment blood. Sample treatment: 15 Gy SBRT to primary tumor, nephrectomy 4 weeks later. After SBRT, blood was collected at 2 and 4 weeks, plus baseline. Sequencing used immunoSEQ multiplex PCR; TCRdb keeps in-frame clones, though not all of them. This sample has 70,000 to 95,000 clones; roughly four fifths occur once, and the top ten carry roughly 6%. The material was blood, obtained from a patient whose treatment included radiotherapy and nephrectomy. The sequence derives from a man in his sixties with renal cell carcinoma. The chain links TRBV13 to TRBJ2-5; D remains ambiguous. The CDR3 spells CASSLARGGLETQYF. The DNA for the CDR3 is TGTGCCAGCAGCTTAGCGAGAGGCGGATTGGAGACCCAGTACTTC. The full variable domain, in which reference TRBV13 and TRBJ2-5 provide the parts outside the CDR3, is AAGVIQSPRHLIKEKRETATLKCYPIPRHDTVYWYQQGPGQDPQFLISFYEKMQSDKGSIPDRFSAQQFSDYHSELNMSSLELGDSALYFCASSLARGGLETQYFGPGTRLLVL.